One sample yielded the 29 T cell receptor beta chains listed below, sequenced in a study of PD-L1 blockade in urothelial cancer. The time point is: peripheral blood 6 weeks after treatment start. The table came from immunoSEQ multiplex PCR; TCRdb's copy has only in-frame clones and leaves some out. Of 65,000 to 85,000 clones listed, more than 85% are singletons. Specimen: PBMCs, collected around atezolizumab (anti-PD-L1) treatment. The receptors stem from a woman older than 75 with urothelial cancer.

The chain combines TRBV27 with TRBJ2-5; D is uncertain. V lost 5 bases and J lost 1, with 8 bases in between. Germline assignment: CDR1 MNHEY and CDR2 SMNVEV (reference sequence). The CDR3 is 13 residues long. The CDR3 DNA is TGTGCCAGCAGTCTCCTCCCCCAAGAGACCCAGTACTTC. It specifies CASSLLPQETQYF.

CDR3 in DNA: TGTGCCACCCAGGGACAGGGGACATTCAACGAGCAGTACTTC. Amino acids: CATQGQGTFNEQYF. The V call is TRBV10-3, the J call TRBJ2-7; TRBD1 agrees at 10 bases. This CDR3 comprises 14 residues. CDR1 and CDR2 from the germline V gene are ENHRY and SYGVKD. V dropped 10 bases and J dropped 5; count of bases not matched to a gene: 11.

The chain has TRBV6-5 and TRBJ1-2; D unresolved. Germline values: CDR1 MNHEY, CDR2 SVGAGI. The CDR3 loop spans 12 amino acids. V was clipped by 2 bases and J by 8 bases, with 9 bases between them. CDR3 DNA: TGTGCCAGCAGTTACGACGGACTGGGCTACACCTTC. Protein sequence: CASSYDGLGYTF.

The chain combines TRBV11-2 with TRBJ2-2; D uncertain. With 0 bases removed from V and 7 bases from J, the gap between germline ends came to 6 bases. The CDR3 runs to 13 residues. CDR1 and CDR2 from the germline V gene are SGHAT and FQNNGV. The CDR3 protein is CASSLEEIGELFF. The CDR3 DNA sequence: TGTGCCAGCAGCTTAGAGGAGATCGGGGAGCTGTTTTTT.

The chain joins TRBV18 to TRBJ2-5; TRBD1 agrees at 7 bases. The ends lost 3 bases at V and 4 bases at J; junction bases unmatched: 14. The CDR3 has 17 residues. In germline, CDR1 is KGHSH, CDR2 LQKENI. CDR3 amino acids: CASSPTSQRGRGETQYF. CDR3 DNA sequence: TGTGCCAGCTCACCCACGAGTCAGAGGGGGCGAGGAGAGACCCAGTACTTC.

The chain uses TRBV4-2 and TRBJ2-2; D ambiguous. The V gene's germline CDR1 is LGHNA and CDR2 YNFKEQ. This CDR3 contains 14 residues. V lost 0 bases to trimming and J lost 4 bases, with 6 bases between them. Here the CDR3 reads CASSQETVTGELFF. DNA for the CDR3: TGTGCCAGCAGCCAAGAAACGGTCACCGGGGAGCTGTTTTTT.

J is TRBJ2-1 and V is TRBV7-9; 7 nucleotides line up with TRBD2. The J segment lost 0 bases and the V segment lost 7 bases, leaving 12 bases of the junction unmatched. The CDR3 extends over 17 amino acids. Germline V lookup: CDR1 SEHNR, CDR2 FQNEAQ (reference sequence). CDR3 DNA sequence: TGTGCCAGCACCCCACGGGAGGCCAGCGACTCCTACAATGAGCAGTTCTTC. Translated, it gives CASTPREASDSYNEQFF.

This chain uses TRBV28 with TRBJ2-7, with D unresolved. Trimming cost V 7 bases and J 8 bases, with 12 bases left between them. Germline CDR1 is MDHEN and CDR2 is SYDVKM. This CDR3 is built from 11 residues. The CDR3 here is CASTTSDKQYF. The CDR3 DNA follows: TGTGCCAGCACGACCTCCGACAAGCAGTACTTC.

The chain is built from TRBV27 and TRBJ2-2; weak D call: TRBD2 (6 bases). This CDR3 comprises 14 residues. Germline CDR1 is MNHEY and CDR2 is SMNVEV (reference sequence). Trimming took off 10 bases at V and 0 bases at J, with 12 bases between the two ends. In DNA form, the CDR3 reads TGTGCCACCTGGCGGGGCACGAACACCGGGGAGCTGTTTTTT. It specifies CATWRGTNTGELFF.

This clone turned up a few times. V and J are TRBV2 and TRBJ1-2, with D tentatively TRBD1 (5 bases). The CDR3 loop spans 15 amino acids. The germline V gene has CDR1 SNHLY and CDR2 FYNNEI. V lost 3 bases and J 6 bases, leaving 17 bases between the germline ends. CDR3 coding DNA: TGTGCCAGCAGTGATAGTGACGGGGGATTTAATGGCTACACCTTC. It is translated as CASSDSDGGFNGYTF. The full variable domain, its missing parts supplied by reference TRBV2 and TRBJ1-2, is EPEVTQTPSHQVTQMGQEVILRCVPISNHLYFYWYRQILGQKVEFLVSFYNNEISEKSEIFDDQFSVERPDGSNFTLKIRSTKLEDSAMYFCASSDSDGGFNGYTFGSGTRLTVV.

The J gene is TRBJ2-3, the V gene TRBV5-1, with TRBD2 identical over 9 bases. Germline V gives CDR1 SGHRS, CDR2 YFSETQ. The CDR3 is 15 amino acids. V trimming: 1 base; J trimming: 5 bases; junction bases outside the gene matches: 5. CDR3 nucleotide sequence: TGCGCCAGCAGCTTGCAAACGACTAGCGGAGATACGCAGTATTTT. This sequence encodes CASSLQTTSGDTQYF.

For the CDR3, the DNA is TGTGCCAGTAGTACTAGCGGGAGTTCAGGGGATGAGCAGTTCTTC. It codes for CASSTSGSSGDEQFF. The rearrangement joins TRBV19 to TRBJ2-1; 10 positions match TRBD2. The CDR3 spans 15 residues. V lost 4 bases, J lost 8 bases, and 8 bases stayed unmatched. Germline V gene data show CDR1 as LNHDA and CDR2 as SQIVND (reference sequence).

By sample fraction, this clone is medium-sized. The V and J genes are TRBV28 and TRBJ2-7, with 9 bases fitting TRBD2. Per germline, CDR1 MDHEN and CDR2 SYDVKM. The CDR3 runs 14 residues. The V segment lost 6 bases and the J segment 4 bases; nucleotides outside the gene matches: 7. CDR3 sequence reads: CASRLAGDWYEQYF. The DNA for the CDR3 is TGTGCCAGCAGGTTAGCGGGAGATTGGTACGAGCAGTACTTC. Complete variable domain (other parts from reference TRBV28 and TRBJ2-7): DVKVTQSSRYLVKRTGEKVFLECVQDMDHENMFWYRQDPGLGLRLIYFSYDVKMKEKGDIPEGYSVSREKKERFSLILESASTNQTSMYLCASRLAGDWYEQYFGPGTRLTVT.

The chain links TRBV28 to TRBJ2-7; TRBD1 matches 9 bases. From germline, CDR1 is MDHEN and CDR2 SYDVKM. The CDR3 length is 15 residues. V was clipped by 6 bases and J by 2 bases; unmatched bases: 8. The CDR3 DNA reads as TGTGCCAGCAGCGTCCCGGGACAGGGAACCTACGAGCAGTACTTC. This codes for CASSVPGQGTYEQYF.

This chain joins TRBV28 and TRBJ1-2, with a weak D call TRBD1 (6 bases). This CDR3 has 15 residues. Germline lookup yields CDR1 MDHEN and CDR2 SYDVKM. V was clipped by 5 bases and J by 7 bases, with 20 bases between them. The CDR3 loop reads CASSESLGGAGGYTF. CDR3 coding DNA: TGTGCCAGCAGTGAATCCCTCGGGGGGGCAGGTGGCTACACCTTC.

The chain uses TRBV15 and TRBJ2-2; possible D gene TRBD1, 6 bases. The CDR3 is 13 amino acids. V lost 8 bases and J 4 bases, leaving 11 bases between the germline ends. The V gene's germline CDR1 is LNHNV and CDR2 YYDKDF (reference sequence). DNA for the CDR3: TGTGCCACCGGTAAAGGGGGCACCGGGGAGCTGTTTTTT. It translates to CATGKGGTGELFF.

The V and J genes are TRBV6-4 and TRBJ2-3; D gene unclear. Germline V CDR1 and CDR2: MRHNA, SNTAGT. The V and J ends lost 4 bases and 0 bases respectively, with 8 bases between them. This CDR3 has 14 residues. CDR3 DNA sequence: TGTGCCAGCAGTGCGGGTACTAGCACAGATACGCAGTATTTT. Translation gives CASSAGTSTDTQYF.

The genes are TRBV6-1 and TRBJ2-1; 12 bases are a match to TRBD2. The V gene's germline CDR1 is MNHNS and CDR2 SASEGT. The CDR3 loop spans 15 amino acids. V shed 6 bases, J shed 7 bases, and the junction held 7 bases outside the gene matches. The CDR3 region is CASSAGLAGRNEQFF. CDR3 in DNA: TGTGCCAGCAGCGCAGGACTAGCGGGAAGGAATGAGCAGTTCTTC.

The CDR3 nucleotides are TGTGCCATCACCGGACAGGGGGCACATACGCAGTATTTT. Protein product: CAITGQGAHTQYF. This chain links TRBV10-3 with TRBJ2-3; 11 bases map to TRBD1. Germline CDR1 reads ENHRY; CDR2 reads SYGVKD. This CDR3 region has 13 residues. V was pared by 7 bases and J by 7 bases, with 4 bases of the junction left unmatched.

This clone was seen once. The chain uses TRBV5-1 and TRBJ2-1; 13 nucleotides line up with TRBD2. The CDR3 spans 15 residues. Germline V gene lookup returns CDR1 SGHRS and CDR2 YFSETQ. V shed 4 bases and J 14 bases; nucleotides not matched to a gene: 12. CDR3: CASSHGLAGAPREFF. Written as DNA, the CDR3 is TGCGCCAGCAGCCACGGACTAGCGGGAGCGCCACGTGAGTTCTTC.

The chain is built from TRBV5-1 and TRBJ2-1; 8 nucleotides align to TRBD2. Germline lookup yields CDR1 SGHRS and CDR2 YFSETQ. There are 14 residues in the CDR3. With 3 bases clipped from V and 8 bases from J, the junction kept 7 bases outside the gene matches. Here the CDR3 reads CASSWGLEVDEQFF. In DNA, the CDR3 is TGCGCCAGCAGCTGGGGACTAGAGGTGGATGAGCAGTTCTTC.

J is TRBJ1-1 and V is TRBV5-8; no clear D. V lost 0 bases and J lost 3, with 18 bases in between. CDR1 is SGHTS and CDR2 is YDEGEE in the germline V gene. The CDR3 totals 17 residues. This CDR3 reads CASSLVRTQVWDTEAFF. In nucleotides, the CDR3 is TGTGCCAGCAGCTTGGTCCGGACTCAGGTGTGGGACACTGAAGCTTTCTTT.

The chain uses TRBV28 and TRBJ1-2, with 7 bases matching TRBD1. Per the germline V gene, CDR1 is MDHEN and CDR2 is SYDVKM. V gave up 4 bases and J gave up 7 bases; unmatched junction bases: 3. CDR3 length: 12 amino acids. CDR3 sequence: CASSWTGGGYTF. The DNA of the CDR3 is TGTGCCAGCAGTTGGACAGGCGGTGGCTACACCTTC.

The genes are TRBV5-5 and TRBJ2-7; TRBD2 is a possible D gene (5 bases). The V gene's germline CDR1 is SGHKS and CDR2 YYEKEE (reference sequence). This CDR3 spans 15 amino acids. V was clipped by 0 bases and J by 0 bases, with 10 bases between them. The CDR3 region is CASSLVPGDSYEQYF. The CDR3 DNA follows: TGTGCCAGCAGCTTGGTCCCCGGGGACTCCTACGAGCAGTACTTC.

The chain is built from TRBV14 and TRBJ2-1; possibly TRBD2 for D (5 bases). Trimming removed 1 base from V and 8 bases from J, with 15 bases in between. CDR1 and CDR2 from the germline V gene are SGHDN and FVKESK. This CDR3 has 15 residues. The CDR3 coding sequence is TGTGCCAGCAGCCAAGGGAGACTACCACGGGATGAGCAGTTCTTC. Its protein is CASSQGRLPRDEQFF.

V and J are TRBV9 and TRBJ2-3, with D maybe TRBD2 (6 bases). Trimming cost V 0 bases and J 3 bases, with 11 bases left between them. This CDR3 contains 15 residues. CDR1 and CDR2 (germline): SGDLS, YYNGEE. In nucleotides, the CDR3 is TGTGCCAGCAGCGTAGTGGGAGGAGGGACAGATACGCAGTATTTT. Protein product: CASSVVGGGTDTQYF.

The CDR3 loop reads CASSRGGNEQYF. In nucleotides, the CDR3 is TGTGCCAGCAGCCGCGGGGGGAACGAGCAGTACTTC. V is TRBV7-9 and J is TRBJ2-7, with 8 bases matching TRBD2. CDR1 is SEHNR and CDR2 is FQNEAQ in the germline V gene (reference sequence). CDR3 length: 12 amino acids. After removal of 5 bases from V and 5 bases from J, the junction contained 2 bases not matched to a gene.

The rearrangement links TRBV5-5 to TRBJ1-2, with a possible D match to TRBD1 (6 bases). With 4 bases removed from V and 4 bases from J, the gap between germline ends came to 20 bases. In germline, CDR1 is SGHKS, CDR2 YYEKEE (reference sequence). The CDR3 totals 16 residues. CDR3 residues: CASSVGTTARSYGYTF. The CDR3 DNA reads TGTGCCAGCAGCGTGGGGACAACTGCTCGTTCCTATGGCTACACCTTC.

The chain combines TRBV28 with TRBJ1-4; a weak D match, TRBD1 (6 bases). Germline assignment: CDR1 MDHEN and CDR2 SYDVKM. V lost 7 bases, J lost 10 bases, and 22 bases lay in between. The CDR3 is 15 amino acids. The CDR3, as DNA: TGTGCCAGCACTCTGGTGGGACACAAAGGGGGAAAACTGTTTTTT. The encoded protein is CASTLVGHKGGKLFF.